This TCR beta chain came from a study of blood T cell repertoires in COVID-19 (TCRdb year 2020). Study-level background: The collaborator samples originated in the United States, Italy and Spain and spanned the acute and convalescent phases of COVID-19. The prospective study material was composed of cDNA or gDNA derived from T cells, B-cell-depleted T cells, or PBMCs. Subjects who had been exposed to COVID-19, were actively infected with it, or had recovered from it provided the deeply sampled blood TCRbeta repertoires that made up the dataset. The repertoires were released in a freely available public database meant as a resource for research on the immune response to SARS-CoV-2. The samples were drawn from two sources: the first 160 participants of the ongoing ImmuneRACE study, and 1,254 subjects contributed by 6 global collaborators. The sample metadata nearly always contained a de-identified subject ID, COVID-19 status, age in years and sex. Where available, HLA class I and class II types were obtained from metadata supplied by the sample provider rather than from assay-based typing.

This clone was recorded once. What antigen it recognizes has not been identified. The input lacks base qualities; no much larger clone sits a single base away. Via the germline V gene (reference sequence), CDR1 is SGHNT and CDR2 YYREEE. At the junction V is shortened by 5 bases and J by 2 bases, with 16 bases in between. There are 15 amino acids in the CDR3, from cysteine to phenylalanine inclusive. Solely the CDR3 DNA is kept, with 45 bases framed from the first base. The collaborating institutions used their own protocols to collect whole blood in K2EDTA tubes. For TCRbeta analysis, collaborators shipped samples in one of three forms: frozen whole blood, isolated PBMCs, or DNA extracted from either of those sample types. Overall study outcomes, separate from this receptor: The amount of clinical and demographic metadata varied by source and participant and was provided uncurated.

TCRbeta CDR3 regions were amplified from genomic DNA using the immunoSEQ Assay, a bias-controlled multiplex PCR. Per the source publication's procedure: Nucleated cell counts per sample were estimated from amplification of reference gene primers within the assay. To quantify the absolute abundance of each unique TCRbeta CDR3 rearrangement, sequence reads were collapsed and filtered. For each sample, productive Simpson clonality was calculated as the square root of Simpson's diversity index over productive rearrangements. TCRdb obtained this table from immuneACCESS and retained in-frame rearrangements with V and J assigned. These tables miss some clones; where compared with another copy, unresolved V genes account for less than half of the shortfall, and the remainder is unexplained. V and J calls and clone size come straight from that table; D and trimming were deduced from the DNA. In all, the sample holds hundreds of thousands of clones, and around four fifths of those were seen once. The ten most abundant clones make up 15% to 20% of the sample.

The rearranged segments are TRBV5-4 and TRBJ1-1; no D gene call is confident. The clonotype was recovered from a woman older than 75 with active or convalescent COVID-19. What was sequenced was peripheral blood. The DNA sequence is TGTGCCAGCAGACGCGGGCCGATCATAAACACTGAAGCTTTCTTT. This codes for CASRRGPIINTEAFF.